A selection of T cell receptor beta chains follows, all from one sample in a study of T cell responses to AZD1222 COVID-19 vaccine. Method: immunoSEQ multiplex PCR; TCRdb's copy keeps in-frame clones and lacks some. This table has about 84,000 clones, 86% appearing once. Material: peripheral blood, obtained 28 days after the second AZD1222 dose. The receptor source for this set is an adult who received the AZD1222 COVID-19 vaccine. The CDR3 runs from the conserved cysteine through the conserved F or W. D genes are given only for firm matches. Expanded clones get a size class; other rows say once, few or many, or leave the size out.

>TRBV7-9|TRBJ1-2|-|-
CASSSNRVDIYGYTF
TGTGCCAGCAGTTCCAACAGGGTGGATATCTATGGCTACACCTTC
>TRBV2|TRBJ1-1|-|-
CASKAVGMNTEAFF
TGTGCCAGCAAGGCAGTGGGCATGAACACTGAAGCTTTCTTT
>TRBV13|TRBJ1-2|-|TRBD1
CASSPRQGAYGYTF
TGTGCCAGCAGCCCCCGACAGGGGGCCTATGGCTACACCTTC
>TRBV25-1|TRBJ2-2|-|-
CASSRRDRNTGELFF
TGTGCCAGCAGTAGGAGGGACAGGAACACCGGGGAGCTGTTTTTT
>TRBV27|TRBJ2-6|-|-
CASSPRGSGANVLTF
TGTGCCAGCAGTCCCAGGGGCTCCGGGGCCAACGTCCTGACTTTC
>TRBV7-2|TRBJ2-7|-|-
CASRDTSSYEQYF
TGTGCCAGCCGTGACACAAGCTCCTACGAGCAGTACTTC
>TRBV28|TRBJ2-6|-|-
CASSPDAFWAAGANVLTF
TGTGCCAGCAGTCCAGACGCATTCTGGGCTGCCGGGGCCAACGTCCTGACTTTC
>TRBV7-2|TRBJ1-4|-|-
CASTNAGAANEKLFF
TGTGCCAGCACTAACGCGGGGGCGGCTAATGAAAAACTGTTTTTT
>TRBV5-5|TRBJ1-2|-|-
CASSLGVVGNYGYTF
TGTGCCAGCAGCTTGGGTGTCGTTGGGAACTATGGCTACACCTTC
>TRBV24-1|TRBJ2-2|-|-
CATSDPQGTRLSGELFF
TGTGCCACCAGTGACCCCCAAGGGACGAGGTTATCCGGGGAGCTGTTTTTT
>TRBV4-1|TRBJ2-6|-|-
CASSPAWGAAGANVLTF
TGCGCCAGCAGCCCGGCTTGGGGGGCCGCTGGGGCCAACGTCCTGACTTTC
>TRBV7-2|TRBJ2-5|-|-
CASTPEPAPEAETQYF
TGTGCCAGCACCCCCGAGCCGGCCCCTGAGGCAGAGACCCAGTACTTC
>TRBV6-5|TRBJ2-2|-|TRBD2
CASSRTSGATGELFF
TGTGCCAGCAGCCGCACTAGCGGGGCCACCGGGGAGCTGTTTTTT
>TRBV7-9|TRBJ2-7|-|-
CASSLGSTAYEQYF
TGTGCCAGCAGCTTAGGCTCCACAGCTTACGAGCAGTACTTC
>TRBV19|TRBJ1-2|-|TRBD1
CASSPGGESGGYTF
TGTGCCAGTAGTCCAGGGGGCGAATCGGGTGGCTACACCTTC
>TRBV28|TRBJ2-3|-|TRBD1
CASSPPKGTGFDTQYF
TGTGCCAGCAGTCCACCCAAAGGGACAGGATTTGATACGCAGTATTTT
>TRBV7-2|TRBJ2-3|-|-
CASSSQYREDTQYF
TGTGCCAGCAGCTCCCAATACAGGGAAGATACGCAGTATTTT
>TRBV29-1|TRBJ2-3|-|-
CSQKGPTDTQYF
TGCAGCCAAAAGGGCCCCACAGATACGCAGTATTTT
>TRBV6-5|TRBJ2-7|-|-
CASRAGFYEQYF
TGTGCCAGCCGAGCGGGCTTCTACGAGCAGTACTTC
>TRBV4-3|TRBJ2-4|-|TRBD2
CASSQRSSGGWENIQYF
TGCGCCAGCAGCCAAAGATCGTCGGGAGGTTGGGAGAACATTCAGTACTTC
>TRBV27|TRBJ1-4|-|TRBD1
CASSLYRGATNEKLFF
TGTGCCAGCAGTTTATACAGGGGTGCAACTAATGAAAAACTGTTTTTT
>TRBV7-9|TRBJ2-1|-|TRBD2
CASSLGLRDNEQFF
TGTGCCAGCAGCTTGGGACTACGGGACAATGAGCAGTTCTTC
>TRBV20-1|TRBJ2-7|once|-
CSASIGTTYEQYF
TGCAGTGCTAGTATAGGAACAACCTACGAGCAGTACTTC
>TRBV19|TRBJ2-4|-|TRBD2
CASSISGRASEAKNIQYF
TGTGCCAGTAGTATCAGCGGGAGGGCCTCGGAAGCCAAAAACATTCAGTACTTC
>TRBV28|TRBJ2-5|-|-
CASSLIGQTSKTQYF
TGTGCCAGCAGTTTAATAGGGCAGACCTCAAAGACCCAGTACTTC
>TRBV5-6|TRBJ2-7|-|TRBD2
CASTRGTYEQYF
TGTGCCAGCACGCGGGGGACCTACGAGCAGTACTTC
>TRBV3-1/TRBV3-2|TRBJ2-4|-|TRBD2
CASSLSNGDYTLYF
TGTGCCAGCAGCCTATCGAACGGGGACTACACTTTGTACTTC
>TRBV3-1/TRBV3-2|TRBJ1-1|-|TRBD1
CASSPLGQGNTEAFF
TGTGCCAGCAGCCCCCTAGGACAGGGAAACACTGAAGCTTTCTTT
>TRBV15|TRBJ2-5|-|-
CATSRDLLARGGETQYF
TGTGCCACCAGCAGAGATTTGCTGGCCCGGGGAGGTGAGACCCAGTACTTC
>TRBV13|TRBJ1-2|-|TRBD1
CASSLVLQGARDYGYTF
TGTGCCAGCAGCTTAGTTCTACAGGGGGCGAGGGACTATGGCTACACCTTC
>TRBV11-2|TRBJ1-1|-|-
CASSLAPGLNTEAFF
TGTGCCAGCAGCTTAGCTCCGGGCCTGAACACTGAAGCTTTCTTT
>TRBV11-2|TRBJ2-5|-|-
CASSLDLWAAETQYF
TGTGCCAGCAGCTTAGATCTTTGGGCAGCCGAGACCCAGTACTTC
>TRBV10-1|TRBJ2-7|-|TRBD1
CASSEPPGDRGTYEQYF
TGCGCCAGCAGTGAGCCCCCGGGGGACAGGGGCACCTACGAGCAGTACTTC
>TRBV6-4|TRBJ2-5|-|TRBD2
CASSDSRREHGETQYF
TGTGCCAGCAGTGACTCGAGGCGGGAGCACGGAGAGACCCAGTACTTC
>TRBV7-2|TRBJ1-2|-|TRBD1
CASTRQGLDYGYTF
TGTGCCAGCACAAGACAGGGGTTAGACTATGGCTACACCTTC
>TRBV5-5|TRBJ2-5|once|-
CASGGGYETQYF
TGTGCCTCCGGTGGGGGCTATGAGACCCAGTACTTC
>TRBV6-5|TRBJ1-1|few|TRBD1
CASRTGGAPNTEAFF
TGTGCCAGCCGGACAGGGGGCGCCCCGAACACTGAAGCTTTCTTT
>TRBV5-8|TRBJ2-7|-|-
CASSLYETYEQYF
TGTGCCAGCAGCTTGTACGAGACATACGAGCAGTACTTC
>TRBV6-5|TRBJ1-2|-|-
CASSYSTAYGYTF
TGTGCCAGCAGTTACTCGACAGCCTATGGCTACACCTTC
>TRBV4-1|TRBJ1-2|-|-
CASSPYPREDANYGYTF
TGCGCCAGCAGCCCTTACCCTAGGGAGGACGCTAACTATGGCTACACCTTC
>TRBV5-8|TRBJ2-3|-|-
CASNFGGLAPVVDTQYF
TGTGCCAGCAACTTCGGGGGATTGGCGCCAGTGGTAGATACGCAGTATTTT
>TRBV5-8|TRBJ2-2|-|TRBD2
CASSLGGWTSGGTGELFF
TGTGCCAGCAGCTTGGGCGGATGGACTAGCGGAGGAACCGGGGAGCTGTTTTTT
>TRBV29-1|TRBJ1-1|few|-
CSVGLGFLGLAEAFF
TGCAGCGTTGGGTTAGGGTTCTTGGGTTTGGCTGAAGCTTTCTTT
>TRBV3-1/TRBV3-2|TRBJ2-1|-|-
CASSRRDLSGQFF
TGTGCCAGCAGCCGGCGGGACCTTTCGGGACAGTTCTTC
>TRBV2|TRBJ1-1|-|TRBD1
CASRTGTAQAFF
TGTGCCAGCAGGACGGGGACAGCCCAAGCTTTCTTT